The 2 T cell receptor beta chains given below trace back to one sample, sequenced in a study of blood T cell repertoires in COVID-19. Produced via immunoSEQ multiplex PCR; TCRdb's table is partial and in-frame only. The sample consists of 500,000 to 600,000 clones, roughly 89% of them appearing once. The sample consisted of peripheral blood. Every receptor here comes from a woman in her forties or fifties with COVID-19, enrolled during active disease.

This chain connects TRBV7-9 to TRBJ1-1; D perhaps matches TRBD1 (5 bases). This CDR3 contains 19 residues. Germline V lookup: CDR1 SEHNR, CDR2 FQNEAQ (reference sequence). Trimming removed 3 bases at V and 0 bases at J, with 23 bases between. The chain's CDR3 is CASSFPRDSRTLMNTEAFF. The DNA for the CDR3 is TGTGCCAGCAGCTTCCCCCGGGACTCACGAACCTTAATGAACACTGAAGCTTTCTTT.

The chain's CDR3 is CAWSKGGPRPFF. For the CDR3, the DNA is TGTGCCTGGAGCAAAGGGGGCCCTCGACCGTTCTTC. The chain couples TRBV30 to TRBJ2-1; TRBD1 agrees at 7 bases. CDR3 length: 12 residues. The V and J ends lost 3 bases and 15 bases, in that order; junction bases with no gene match: 11. The germline V gene has CDR1 GTSNPN and CDR2 SVGIG (reference sequence).